This TCR beta chain came from a study of blood T cell repertoires in COVID-19. Study details: Acute-phase and convalescent COVID-19 samples originated in the United States, Italy and Spain. In each case, the material was cDNA or gDNA derived from T cells, B-cell-depleted T cells, or PBMCs.

Per the study methods: Estimation of nucleated cell counts was performed using reference gene primer amplification. Generated by immunoSEQ multiplex PCR, the TCRdb table keeps only in-frame clones and is missing some. V and J calls and clone size are given by that table; D and trimming were obtained from the DNA. The sample lists about 120,000 clones; more than 70% were seen once. V shed 3 bases and J shed 0 bases, with 12 bases lying between them. Germline loops: CDR1 KGHSH, CDR2 LQKENI. The CDR3 contains 16 residues. The sample consisted of peripheral blood. The chain has TRBV18 and TRBJ1-3; D is undetermined. The sequence was collected from an elderly man with active or convalescent COVID-19. CDR3 protein: CASSPPTGSSGNTIYF. Written as DNA, the CDR3 is TGTGCCAGCTCACCTCCGACGGGGAGCTCTGGAAACACCATATATTTT. Together with reference TRBV18 and TRBJ1-3, the CDR3 gives the full variable domain: NAGVMQNPRHLVRRRGQEARLRCSPMKGHSHVYWYRQLPEEGLKFMVYLQKENIIDESGMPKERFSAEFPKEGPSILRIQQVVRGDSAAYFCASSPPTGSSGNTIYFGEGSWLTVV.